Following are 12 T cell receptor beta chains from one sample sequenced in a study of beta chain features in type 1 diabetes. Isolated RNA was reverse transcribed in full, so expressed TCRB transcripts were sequenced. Assay used: immunoSEQ multiplex PCR; TCRdb lists only in-frame clones, some missing. Counted here are around 340,000 clones, 6.5% to 10% occurring once; the ten biggest clones make up less than 0.45%. The sequenced material came from central memory CD4+ T cells from blood. All receptors come from a young woman in good health.

This clone came up a few times. The gene calls are TRBV27 and TRBJ2-7; the match to TRBD2 covers 8 bases. The V gene end was trimmed by 8 bases and the J gene end by 1 base; junction bases not matched to a gene: 10. The CDR3 loop spans 15 amino acids. Germline-derived CDR1 and CDR2 are MNHEY and SMNVEV (reference sequence). CDR3 bases: TGTGCCAGCGGATCGGGACTAGGTATTTCCTACGAGCAGTACTTC. The encoded protein is CASGSGLGISYEQYF.

This rearrangement joins TRBV7-2 to TRBJ2-7; TRBD2 matches at 9 bases. The ends lost 4 bases at V and 2 bases at J; junction bases unmatched: 3. Germline values: CDR1 SGHTA, CDR2 FQGNSA. The CDR3 has 14 amino acids. The CDR3: CASSSAGGPYEQYF. Written as DNA, the CDR3 is TGTGCCAGCAGCTCGGCGGGAGGGCCCTACGAGCAGTACTTC.

CDR3 nucleotide sequence: TGTGCCAGCAGTACCCTGGGGGCTGAAGCTTTCTTT. It codes for CASSTLGAEAFF. The V and J genes are TRBV28 and TRBJ1-1, with D possibly matching TRBD1 (5 bases). This CDR3 region has 12 residues. Germline V gene data show CDR1 as MDHEN and CDR2 as SYDVKM. Trimming took off 5 bases at V and 6 bases at J, with 10 bases between the two ends.

This clone was seen ten or more times. This sample includes further DNA sequences coding for the same CDR3. The chain has TRBV11-2 and TRBJ2-1, with D uncertain. This CDR3 region has 11 residues. Germline CDR1 reads SGHAT; CDR2 reads FQNNGV. Trimming shortened V by 0 bases and J by 6 bases, and 0 bases separated the two germline ends. This CDR3 is CASSLDNEQFF. As DNA, the CDR3 is TGTGCCAGCAGCTTAGACAATGAGCAGTTCTTC.

The V gene is TRBV11-2, the J gene TRBJ2-7; TRBD2 matches at 12 bases. Germline V CDR1 and CDR2: SGHAT, FQNNGV. V was clipped by 1 base and J by 2 bases; unmatched bases: 0. The CDR3 is made up of 15 amino acids. CDR3 sequence (DNA): TGTGCCAGCAGCTTAGGACTAGCGGGAGCCTACGAGCAGTACTTC. It translates to CASSLGLAGAYEQYF. Full variable domain (rest looked up from reference TRBV11-2 and TRBJ2-7): EAGVAQSPRYKIIEKRQSVAFWCNPISGHATLYWYQQILGQGPKLLIQFQNNGVVDDSQLPKDRFSAERLKGVDSTLKIQPAKLEDSAVYLCASSLGLAGAYEQYFGPGTRLTVT.

A few counts support this clone. The chain links TRBV5-4 to TRBJ2-7, with 8 bases lining up with TRBD2. The V gene's germline CDR1 is SGHNT and CDR2 YYREEE (reference sequence). The CDR3 has 15 amino acids. With V trimmed by 2 bases and J by 3 bases, 7 bases remained unmatched. The CDR3 sequence: CASSFAGRAIYEQYF. The CDR3 coding sequence is TGTGCCAGCAGCTTCGCCGGGAGGGCCATCTACGAGCAGTACTTC.

The chain has TRBV7-3 and TRBJ1-6; the D is unclear. This CDR3 has 12 residues. V was trimmed by 5 bases and J by 4 bases, leaving 3 bases between them. Germline CDR1 SGHTA, CDR2 FQGTGA. Here the CDR3 reads CASSDYNSPLHF. The CDR3 region has the DNA TGTGCCAGCAGCGATTATAATTCACCCCTCCACTTT.

This rearrangement joins TRBV6-1 to TRBJ2-7, with 9 nucleotides matching TRBD2. CDR3 length: 16 amino acids. Germline V gene lookup returns CDR1 MNHNS and CDR2 SASEGT. V trimming: 4 bases; J trimming: 3 bases; junction bases outside the gene matches: 10. The CDR3 DNA is TGTGCCAGCAGTGGGCTCTATGGTAGCGGGAGCTACGAGCAGTACTTC. This encodes CASSGLYGSGSYEQYF.

In its sample, this clone was seen a few times. The rearrangement links TRBV5-4 to TRBJ2-5, with D unclear. Germline CDR1 SGHNT, CDR2 YYREEE (reference sequence). The CDR3 loop spans 15 amino acids. The germline V and J ends were trimmed by 2 bases and 2 bases, with 13 bases remaining between them. The CDR3 loop reads CASSFANLAQETQYF. CDR3 DNA: TGTGCCAGCAGCTTTGCGAACCTGGCACAAGAGACCCAGTACTTC.

There are a few counts of this clone. The gene calls are TRBV6-6 and TRBJ1-1; no reliable D call. Germline values: CDR1 MNHNY, CDR2 SVGAGI (reference sequence). The length of the CDR3 is 12 residues. V lost 3 bases to trimming and J lost 5 bases, with 7 bases between them. The CDR3 DNA is TGTGCCAGCAGTTATCGGGTGACTGAAGCTTTCTTT. Translation gives CASSYRVTEAFF.

This rearrangement joins TRBV5-1 to TRBJ1-1; D unresolved. The CDR3 consists of 13 residues. Trimming cost V 2 bases and J 1 base, with 6 bases left between them. CDR1 and CDR2 (germline): SGHRS, YFSETQ. The CDR3 region has the DNA TGCGCCAGCAGCTTCCAGTCGAACACTGAAGCTTTCTTT. As protein: CASSFQSNTEAFF.

This clone was counted between two and nine times. The rearrangement links TRBV27 to TRBJ1-1; D is undetermined. The CDR3 covers 12 residues. Germline V gene lookup returns CDR1 MNHEY and CDR2 SMNVEV (reference sequence). V lost 5 bases and J lost 8, with 12 bases in between. The CDR3 sequence is CASSGDIGEAFF. CDR3 sequence (DNA): TGTGCCAGCAGTGGAGACATCGGGGAAGCTTTCTTT.